This TCR beta chain was captured in a study of Graves' ophthalmopathy and Graves' hyperthyroidism. Trimming removed 5 bases from V and 2 bases from J, with 6 bases in between. The CDR3 spans 11 residues. From germline, CDR1 is SQVTM and CDR2 ANQGSEA. This clonotype was detected many times. As yet, its antigen is unknown. No donor had other autoimmune disease, uncontrolled infection, pregnancy or lactation. PBMCs were isolated from an approximately 10 ml sample of fresh peripheral blood. RNA transcripts were the template, and TCR beta CDR3 regions were amplified from them. A first-round RT-PCR used HTBI primers, followed by a second-round multiplex PCR. TCRdb re-analysed the multiplex PCR reads in MiXCR, keeping a single row per CDR3 protein. This sample has approximately 210,000 distinct CDR3 sequences, with 25% to 30% found just once. Study-wide points: A majority of expanded thyroid clonotypes exceeding 0.001 frequency were likewise present in blood.

This clonotype was obtained from a man in his forties or fifties with Graves' ophthalmopathy. The J gene is TRBJ1-2, the V gene TRBV29-1; D gene unclear. Sequenced material: peripheral blood. The chain's CDR3 is CSVWENYGYTF. The CDR3 DNA reads as TGCAGCGTTTGGGAGAACTATGGCTACACCTTC.